The present TCR beta chain was sequenced within a study of T cell repertoires in cytomegalovirus infection. The overall study: Recently identified HLA-C-restricted CMV epitopes were used, and well-studied HLA-B-restricted CMV epitopes were used as well. In public TCR beta signatures, there were indications of both CMV infection and matching HLA type.

TCRdb recomputed calls from the reads with MiXCR, one row per CDR3 protein. The table shows around 430,000 distinct CDR3 sequences, with approximately 42% occurring only once. The CDR3 has 14 amino acids. J gave up 7 bases and V 5 bases, and 7 bases lay outside the gene matches. CDR1 and CDR2 (germline): SGHTA, FQGNSA. Details on this clonotype: Its target is unknown.

This specimen consisted of cultured PBMCs, obtained from culture after CMV antigen stimulation. The sequence was collected from a human donor in good health (CMV status not recorded). Some clones in this sample may be carry-over from other donors' samples. The J gene is TRBJ2-1, the V gene TRBV7-2; 8 bases are a match to TRBD1. CDR3 region: CASSPDRGGNEQFF. The CDR3 DNA follows: TGTGCCAGCAGCCCTGACAGGGGAGGAAATGAGCAGTTCTTC.